This T cell receptor beta chain appears in the sequencing data of a study of cytomegalovirus exposure and HLA in healthy donors. Study background: Within an early data release were 80 million to 90 million unique TCRs drawn from HLA-typed donors. Whole-study findings and limits: According to the study, roughly 160 TCR beta chains were cytomegalovirus-associated. Among the most significant clusters, several appeared linked to common viral pathogens in a later analysis. Donors were assumed by presence/absence analyses to have roughly uniform sequencing depth.

For this clone: What it binds is not known.

Primers for the PCR totalled 60 Vbeta and 13 Jbeta. This table comes from immunoSEQ multiplex PCR, and its TCRdb copy is limited to in-frame clones, with some not included. Altogether roughly 200,000 clones are present, around 85% being singletons, with the ten largest covering approximately 2.2%. CDR1 is SEHNR, CDR2 FQNEAQ, per germline (reference sequence). This CDR3 region has 16 residues. Germline trimming cut 4 bases from V and 5 bases from J; bases unmatched to any gene: 10. The material sequenced was PBMCs. This TCR derives from a woman in her forties or fifties in good health and CMV-seronegative. The chain links TRBV7-9 to TRBJ2-4; 8 bases are a match to TRBD1. CDR3 residues: CASSSRTGWGENIQYF. For the CDR3, the DNA is TGTGCCAGCAGCTCGAGGACAGGGTGGGGTGAAAACATTCAGTACTTC.